This TCR beta chain was identified in a study of blood T cell repertoires in COVID-19. Study-level background: Acute and convalescent COVID-19 samples came from the United States, Italy and Spain. PBMCs, B-cell-depleted T cells, or T cells were the source of the cDNA or gDNA that made up the material.

The table came from immunoSEQ multiplex PCR; TCRdb's copy has only in-frame clones and leaves some out. The table has a few hundred thousand clones, more than 75% seen once. The ends were cut back, 7 bases at V and 9 bases at J, with 18 bases in the middle. The CDR3 totals 13 residues. The germline gives CDR1 SNHLY, CDR2 FYNNEI. Recovered status in Cohort 3 required two negative PCRs, clearance, or symptom resolution. What was sequenced was PBMCs or T cells enriched from blood (not recorded which). The chain links TRBV2 to TRBJ1-2; D gene ambiguous. The source of this sequence is a woman aged 50 to 65 who had recovered from COVID-19. CDR3 DNA sequence: TGTGCCAGCACTCCGCCCGGCACGGGGAGCTACACCTTC. It yields the protein CASTPPGTGSYTF. Full variable domain (outside the CDR3, taken from reference TRBV2 and TRBJ1-2): EPEVTQTPSHQVTQMGQEVILRCVPISNHLYFYWYRQILGQKVEFLVSFYNNEISEKSEIFDDQFSVERPDGSNFTLKIRSTKLEDSAMYFCASTPPGTGSYTFGSGTRLTVV.